This T cell receptor beta chain was identified during a study of blood T cell repertoires in COVID-19 (dated by TCRdb to the early 2020s). At the level of the whole study: Samples covering the acute and convalescent phases of COVID-19 were provided by collaborators in the United States, Italy and Spain. The prospective study material was composed of cDNA or gDNA derived from T cells, B-cell-depleted T cells, or PBMCs. Subjects who had been exposed to COVID-19, were actively infected with it, or had recovered from it provided the deeply sampled blood TCRbeta repertoires that made up the dataset. The repertoires were made available in a free public database intended to serve as a resource for research on the immune response to SARS-CoV-2. The samples were drawn from the first 160 participants of the ongoing ImmuneRACE study and from some 1,300 subjects provided by 6 global collaborators. Sample metadata almost always included a de-identified subject ID, COVID-19 status, age in years and sex. Where HLA class I and class II types were available, the types were taken from metadata supplied by the sample provider, not from assay-based typing.

The CDR3 spans 15 residues, from the cysteine through the phenylalanine. The retained sequence is limited to the CDR3, 45 bases, with the frame set at the first base. In the germline V gene, CDR1 corresponds to SNHLY and CDR2 to FYNNEI. Unmatched junction bases come to 5, with V trimmed by 6 bases and J by 5 bases. Participants in the prospective study were aged about 18 to 90 years, lived in about two dozen United States geographic areas, and enrolled through a virtual design. To assign participants to cohorts, the prospective study relied on clinical history that participants themselves reported in a screening survey and a study questionnaire. Exposed participants had been in contact with someone with a PCR-confirmed or clinician-diagnosed COVID-19 case within 2 weeks of study entry. In the prospective study, mobile phlebotomists collected whole blood, serum and a nasopharyngeal or oropharyngeal swab from each participant. Participants in the prospective study had the option to provide additional blood draws and questionnaires over an approximately 2-month period. Before DNA extraction, prospective study blood samples were shipped either frozen or at room temperature.

This clone was detected many times. Its recognized antigen is unknown. No clone much larger than this one lies a single base away; base qualities are absent. Findings and caveats that apply to the study as a whole: The quantity of clinical and demographic metadata differed by source and by participant and was supplied without curation.

TCRbeta CDR3 regions were amplified from genomic DNA using the immunoSEQ Assay, a bias-controlled multiplex PCR. For the original study's pipeline: Nucleated cell counts per sample were estimated from amplification of reference gene primers within the assay. To quantify the absolute abundance of each unique TCRbeta CDR3 rearrangement, sequence reads were collapsed and filtered. For each sample, productive Simpson clonality was calculated as the square root of Simpson's diversity index across productive rearrangements. The clones in this table, taken by TCRdb from immuneACCESS, are in-frame only. Not every clone is retained; where verified, under half of the shortfall comes from an unresolved V gene, and the cause of the rest is unknown. That table furnishes V, J and clone size, whereas the DNA furnished D and trimming. Counted in this sample were 200,000 to 250,000 clones; roughly 85% of them appeared once. The top ten hold about 5.3% of the sample.

Sequencing was carried out using PBMCs or T cells enriched from blood (not recorded which). The sequence links TRBV2 to TRBJ2-1, and TRBD1 matches 12 of the central bases. The receptor's source is a woman aged 45-65 years who had been exposed to COVID-19. In nucleotides, the sequence is TGTGCCAGCAGACCGGGACAGGGGGCTAACAATGAGCAGTTCTTC. This is translated as CASRPGQGANNEQFF.